One TCR beta chain is described in this entry. The sample originates from a study of cytomegalovirus exposure and HLA in healthy donors. The primer mix had 60 Vbeta and 13 Jbeta primers. The data were produced by immunoSEQ multiplex PCR, yet TCRdb's version contains in-frame clones alone and is incomplete. The data show more than 200,000 clones, around 80% seen once. Germline CDR1 is MNHEY and CDR2 is SMNVEV (reference sequence). The CDR3 is 15 amino acids. With 5 bases clipped from V and 5 bases from J, the junction kept 9 bases outside the gene matches. Specimen: PBMCs. The receptor's source is a man between 40 and 49 years old in good health and CMV-seropositive. J is TRBJ1-2 and V is TRBV27; 9 positions agree with TRBD1. This chain's CDR3 is CASSNRDRVPYGYTF. As DNA, the CDR3 is TGTGCCAGCAGTAACCGGGACAGGGTCCCTTATGGCTACACCTTC.